The 27 T cell receptor beta chains listed next were all sequenced from one sample in a study of blood T cell repertoires in COVID-19. Sequencing used immunoSEQ multiplex PCR; TCRdb keeps in-frame clones, though not all of them. Counted here are 100,000 to 130,000 clones, approximately 84% occurring once; the ten biggest clones make up 4% to 5.5%. The specimen sequenced was peripheral blood. These receptors originate from a human donor in a cohort sampled during active COVID-19.

The chain is built from TRBV30 and TRBJ2-2; the match to TRBD1 covers 7 bases. The germline V gene encodes CDR1 GTSNPN and CDR2 SVGIG (reference sequence). V was pared by 2 bases and J by 5 bases, with 8 bases of the junction left unmatched. The CDR3 has 15 residues. This chain's CDR3 is CAWSKGQIITGELFF. For the CDR3, the DNA is TGTGCCTGGAGTAAGGGACAGATAATTACCGGGGAGCTGTTTTTT.

This sequence joins TRBV11-1 and TRBJ1-2, with D unresolved. CDR1 is SGHAT, CDR2 FQDESV, per germline (reference sequence). V lost 6 bases, J lost 8 bases, and 7 bases lay in between. This CDR3 is built from 10 residues. This chain's CDR3 is CASRVGGYTF. The CDR3 DNA sequence: TGTGCCAGCAGAGTGGGCGGCTACACCTTC.

The rearrangement links TRBV7-2 to TRBJ2-2; D ambiguous. V lost 4 bases and J 0 bases, leaving 12 bases between the germline ends. Germline CDR1 reads SGHTA; CDR2 reads FQGNSA. CDR3 size: 16 residues. CDR3 sequence (DNA): TGTGCCAGCAGCTCTCGGAAGCGACCGAACACCGGGGAGCTGTTTTTT. It specifies CASSSRKRPNTGELFF.

The rearrangement uses TRBV3-1 (or the pseudogene TRBV3-2) and TRBJ2-2; possibly TRBD2 for D (6 bases). CDR1 is LGHDT, CDR2 YNNKEL, per germline (reference sequence). Trimming took off 2 bases at V and 6 bases at J, with 10 bases between the two ends. There are 14 residues in the CDR3. Written as DNA, the CDR3 is TGTGCCAGCAGCCAATATGGGGAGGCCGGGGAGCTGTTTTTT. Translated, it gives CASSQYGEAGELFF.

In regard to this clone: Other DNA sequences of this sample code for an identical CDR3. The rearrangement links TRBV3-1 (or the pseudogene TRBV3-2) to TRBJ1-1; maybe TRBD1 (6 bases). V lost 4 bases, J lost 4 bases, and 13 bases lay in between. The CDR3 loop spans 14 amino acids. From germline, CDR1 is LGHDT and CDR2 YNNKEL (reference sequence). The CDR3 spells CASSRTGSGTEAFF. The DNA of the CDR3 is TGTGCCAGCAGCCGAACAGGGAGTGGCACTGAAGCTTTCTTT.

V is TRBV4-1 and J is TRBJ1-2, with no clear D. CDR1 is MGHRA and CDR2 is YSYEKL in the germline V gene. The CDR3 extends over 12 amino acids. Trimming left V 0 bases short and J 5 bases short, with 4 bases between. As DNA, the CDR3 is TGCGCCAGCAGCCAAGACAGTTATGGCTACACCTTC. Its translation is CASSQDSYGYTF.

The rearrangement uses TRBV4-1 and TRBJ1-1; TRBD1 agrees at 7 bases. The CDR3 runs 15 residues. V trimming: 2 bases; J trimming: 0 bases; junction bases outside the gene matches: 3. Germline loops: CDR1 MGHRA, CDR2 YSYEKL. The CDR3 spells CASSQQTGMNTEAFF. The CDR3 region has the DNA TGCGCCAGCAGCCAACAGACAGGGATGAACACTGAAGCTTTCTTT.

This chain connects TRBV5-4 to TRBJ1-4; 9 nucleotides align to TRBD1. CDR1 and CDR2 from the germline V gene are SGHNT and YYREEE (reference sequence). This CDR3 has 15 amino acids. The trim removed 5 bases at V and 6 bases at J, leaving 8 bases unmatched. In DNA form, the CDR3 reads TGTGCCAGCAGTACGACAGGGGGGGACTATGAAAAACTGTTTTTT. Its translation is CASSTTGGDYEKLFF.

This chain connects TRBV27 to TRBJ2-6; D gene ambiguous. The CDR3 is made up of 14 amino acids. Trimming removed 8 bases from V and 0 bases from J, with 8 bases in between. Germline CDR1 and CDR2: MNHEY and SMNVEV (reference sequence). Here the CDR3 reads CASQLSSGANVLTF. CDR3 in DNA: TGTGCCAGCCAATTGAGCTCTGGGGCCAACGTCCTGACTTTC.

This chain connects TRBV6-2 or TRBV6-3 to TRBJ2-7; D not certain. The CDR3 spans 15 residues. The V and J ends lost 5 bases and 7 bases respectively, with 21 bases between them. Germline CDR1 and CDR2: MNHEY and SVGEGT. DNA for the CDR3: TGTGCCAGCAGTGACCCGGGTCGGAGTGAATGGGAGCAGTACGTC. Its translation: CASSDPGRSEWEQYV.

The V gene is TRBV27, the J gene TRBJ1-2; D not resolved. Germline V gives CDR1 MNHEY, CDR2 SMNVEV (reference sequence). The CDR3 consists of 13 residues. Trimming pared 3 bases from V and 2 bases from J, leaving 7 bases between. CDR3: CASSFRGNYGYTF. The CDR3 nucleotides read TGTGCCAGCAGTTTCCGAGGGAACTATGGCTACACCTTC.

A note on this clone: This specimen includes other DNA sequences encoding the same CDR3. The chain employs TRBV9 and TRBJ1-2, with D perhaps matching TRBD1 (6 bases). The germline gives CDR1 SGDLS, CDR2 YYNGEE. The CDR3 loop spans 14 amino acids. V was pared by 2 bases and J by 2 bases, with 10 bases between. CDR3 nucleotides: TGTGCCAGCAGCGTGGGGCAGGGGAACTATGGCTACACCTTC. Translation gives CASSVGQGNYGYTF.

A few counts support this clone. This chain joins TRBV19 and TRBJ2-1; 13 nucleotides align to TRBD2. This CDR3 spans 14 amino acids. Unmatched junction bases numbered 6, after V lost 6 bases and J lost 10 bases. Per the germline V gene, CDR1 is LNHDA and CDR2 is SQIVND (reference sequence). Here the CDR3 reads CASSAGLAGEEQFF. CDR3 nucleotides: TGTGCCAGTAGCGCTGGACTAGCGGGAGAGGAGCAGTTCTTC.

The J gene is TRBJ2-1, the V gene TRBV7-2; 10 nucleotides line up with TRBD1. This CDR3 has 15 amino acids. Per the germline V gene, CDR1 is SGHTA and CDR2 is FQGNSA. The V segment lost 4 bases and the J segment 2 bases; nucleotides outside the gene matches: 2. The CDR3 DNA reads TGTGCCAGCAGCTCGGGACAGGGGACCTACAATGAGCAGTTCTTC. Protein: CASSSGQGTYNEQFF.

This clone came up a few times. J is TRBJ1-5 and V is TRBV19, with D hard to call. V lost 5 bases and J 4 bases, leaving 6 bases between the germline ends. This CDR3 is 12 amino acids long. Germline V CDR1 and CDR2: LNHDA, SQIVND (reference sequence). The chain's CDR3 is CASSWENQPQHF. The CDR3 DNA reads TGTGCCAGTAGTTGGGAGAATCAGCCCCAGCATTTT. The full variable domain, in which reference TRBV19 and TRBJ1-5 provide the parts outside the CDR3, is DGGITQSPKYLFRKEGQNVTLSCEQNLNHDAMYWYRQDPGQGLRLIYYSQIVNDFQKGDIAEGYSVSREKKESFPLTVTSAQKNPTAFYLCASSWENQPQHFGDGTRLSIL.

The CDR3 region is CASSSRTTDEQFF. Here the CDR3 DNA reads TGTGCCAGCAGCTCGCGGACTACGGATGAGCAGTTCTTC. The chain joins TRBV11-1 to TRBJ2-1; D perhaps matches TRBD2 (6 bases). The CDR3 runs 13 residues. V lost 4 bases, J lost 8 bases, and 12 bases lay in between. Germline values: CDR1 SGHAT, CDR2 FQDESV (reference sequence).

This chain uses TRBV11-2 with TRBJ2-7; the D gene is possibly TRBD1 (5 bases). The CDR3 totals 15 residues. Trimming took off 1 base at V and 3 bases at J, with 13 bases between the two ends. Germline V gene lookup returns CDR1 SGHAT and CDR2 FQNNGV. The CDR3 loop reads CASSLGITGGYEQYV. The CDR3 nucleotides read TGTGCCAGCAGCTTAGGGATCACAGGTGGCTACGAGCAGTACGTC.

This rearrangement joins TRBV18 to TRBJ1-1, with unresolved D. Germline V gene sequence: CDR1 KGHSH, CDR2 LQKENI. CDR3 size: 15 residues. Trimming shortened V by 0 bases and J by 0 bases, and 8 bases separated the two germline ends. The chain's CDR3 is CASSPPQILNTEAFF. The CDR3 nucleotides read TGTGCCAGCTCACCACCCCAAATTTTGAACACTGAAGCTTTCTTT.

The rearrangement links TRBV5-1 to TRBJ1-1, with 8 bases fitting TRBD1. Trimming cost V 1 base and J 7 bases; bases outside gene matches: 15. Germline lookup yields CDR1 SGHRS and CDR2 YFSETQ. This CDR3 spans 17 amino acids. The CDR3 coding sequence is TGCGCCAGCAGCTTGCCGAAGGTTGCAGGGGGCGCGGTTGAAGCTTTCTTT. Encoded protein: CASSLPKVAGGAVEAFF. Filled out from reference TRBV5-1 and TRBJ1-1, the complete variable domain reads KAGVTQTPRYLIKTRGQQVTLSCSPISGHRSVSWYQQTPGQGLQFLFEYFSETQRNKGNFPGRFSGRQFSNSRSEMNVSTLELGDSALYLCASSLPKVAGGAVEAFFGQGTRLTVV.

The genes are TRBV4-3 and TRBJ1-2; D is possibly TRBD1 (5 bases). V lost 0 bases, J lost 4 bases, and 15 bases lay in between. This CDR3 has 16 amino acids. Germline V gives CDR1 LGHNA, CDR2 YSLEER. The CDR3 reads CASSQDLVGRGYGYTF. The CDR3 coding sequence is TGCGCCAGCAGCCAAGATTTAGTGGGGCGAGGCTATGGCTACACCTTC.

V is TRBV4-3 and J is TRBJ2-3; tentative D call: TRBD2 (5 bases). Germline loops: CDR1 LGHNA, CDR2 YSLEER. The length of the CDR3 is 14 residues. V was shortened by 1 base and J by 9 bases, with 14 bases between the two germline ends. CDR3 DNA: TGCGCCAGCAGCCAAGCTACAAGGACTGGCACGCAGTATTTT. Protein sequence: CASSQATRTGTQYF.

This chain links TRBV28 with TRBJ1-1, with D perhaps TRBD1 (6 bases). The V and J ends lost 2 bases and 4 bases respectively, with 8 bases between them. The length of the CDR3 is 13 residues. Germline V lookup: CDR1 MDHEN, CDR2 SYDVKM. CDR3 nucleotides: TGTGCCAGCAGTTTACAGGGGACCACTGAAGCTTTCTTT. As protein: CASSLQGTTEAFF.

CDR3 in DNA: TGCGCCAGCAGCTCCGGGGGCTCCTACGAGCAGTACTTC. Translated, it gives CASSSGGSYEQYF. V usage is TRBV4-3 and J usage is TRBJ2-7, with a weak D call TRBD2 (6 bases). Deletions cut 5 bases from V and 0 bases from J, with 8 bases between. This CDR3 is 13 amino acids long. Germline V gene data show CDR1 as LGHNA and CDR2 as YSLEER.

The chain links TRBV3-1 (or the pseudogene TRBV3-2) to TRBJ2-2; 7 bases match TRBD1. CDR3 length: 17 amino acids. With 4 bases clipped from V and 0 bases from J, the junction kept 8 bases outside the gene matches. Germline CDR1 is LGHDT and CDR2 is YNNKEL (reference sequence). As DNA, the CDR3 is TGTGCCAGCAGCCGATACCTGACAGGGTCGAACACCGGGGAGCTGTTTTTT. This encodes CASSRYLTGSNTGELFF.

V usage is TRBV18 and J usage is TRBJ2-1, with TRBD2 matching over 14 bases. The CDR3 consists of 18 residues. Trimming cost V 0 bases and J 2 bases; bases outside gene matches: 3. Germline loops: CDR1 KGHSH, CDR2 LQKENI. CDR3 amino acids: CASSPPGTSGSTYNEQFF. The CDR3 DNA reads TGTGCCAGCTCACCACCGGGGACTAGCGGGAGTACCTACAATGAGCAGTTCTTC. Using reference TRBV18 and TRBJ2-1 for the parts outside the CDR3, the full variable domain is NAGVMQNPRHLVRRRGQEARLRCSPMKGHSHVYWYRQLPEEGLKFMVYLQKENIIDESGMPKERFSAEFPKEGPSILRIQQVVRGDSAAYFCASSPPGTSGSTYNEQFFGPGTRLTVL.

J is TRBJ2-1 and V is TRBV25-1; 9 positions agree with TRBD2. V shed 7 bases and J 9 bases; nucleotides not matched to a gene: 16. The CDR3 spans 16 residues. Germline CDR1 MGHDK, CDR2 SYGVNS. CDR3 bases: TGTGCCAGCACCCCCCCAGCGGGAGGAGGGTGGGGTGAGCAGTTCTTC. Translating gives CASTPPAGGGWGEQFF.

The V and J genes are TRBV19 and TRBJ2-3; the D gene is possibly TRBD1 (6 bases). V was cut by 10 bases and J by 2 bases, with 16 bases left in between. CDR1 and CDR2 (germline): LNHDA, SQIVND (reference sequence). The CDR3 spans 14 residues. The CDR3 DNA sequence: TGTGCCACAAGTAGACAGGAGATCACAGATACGCAGTATTTT. Amino acids: CATSRQEITDTQYF.